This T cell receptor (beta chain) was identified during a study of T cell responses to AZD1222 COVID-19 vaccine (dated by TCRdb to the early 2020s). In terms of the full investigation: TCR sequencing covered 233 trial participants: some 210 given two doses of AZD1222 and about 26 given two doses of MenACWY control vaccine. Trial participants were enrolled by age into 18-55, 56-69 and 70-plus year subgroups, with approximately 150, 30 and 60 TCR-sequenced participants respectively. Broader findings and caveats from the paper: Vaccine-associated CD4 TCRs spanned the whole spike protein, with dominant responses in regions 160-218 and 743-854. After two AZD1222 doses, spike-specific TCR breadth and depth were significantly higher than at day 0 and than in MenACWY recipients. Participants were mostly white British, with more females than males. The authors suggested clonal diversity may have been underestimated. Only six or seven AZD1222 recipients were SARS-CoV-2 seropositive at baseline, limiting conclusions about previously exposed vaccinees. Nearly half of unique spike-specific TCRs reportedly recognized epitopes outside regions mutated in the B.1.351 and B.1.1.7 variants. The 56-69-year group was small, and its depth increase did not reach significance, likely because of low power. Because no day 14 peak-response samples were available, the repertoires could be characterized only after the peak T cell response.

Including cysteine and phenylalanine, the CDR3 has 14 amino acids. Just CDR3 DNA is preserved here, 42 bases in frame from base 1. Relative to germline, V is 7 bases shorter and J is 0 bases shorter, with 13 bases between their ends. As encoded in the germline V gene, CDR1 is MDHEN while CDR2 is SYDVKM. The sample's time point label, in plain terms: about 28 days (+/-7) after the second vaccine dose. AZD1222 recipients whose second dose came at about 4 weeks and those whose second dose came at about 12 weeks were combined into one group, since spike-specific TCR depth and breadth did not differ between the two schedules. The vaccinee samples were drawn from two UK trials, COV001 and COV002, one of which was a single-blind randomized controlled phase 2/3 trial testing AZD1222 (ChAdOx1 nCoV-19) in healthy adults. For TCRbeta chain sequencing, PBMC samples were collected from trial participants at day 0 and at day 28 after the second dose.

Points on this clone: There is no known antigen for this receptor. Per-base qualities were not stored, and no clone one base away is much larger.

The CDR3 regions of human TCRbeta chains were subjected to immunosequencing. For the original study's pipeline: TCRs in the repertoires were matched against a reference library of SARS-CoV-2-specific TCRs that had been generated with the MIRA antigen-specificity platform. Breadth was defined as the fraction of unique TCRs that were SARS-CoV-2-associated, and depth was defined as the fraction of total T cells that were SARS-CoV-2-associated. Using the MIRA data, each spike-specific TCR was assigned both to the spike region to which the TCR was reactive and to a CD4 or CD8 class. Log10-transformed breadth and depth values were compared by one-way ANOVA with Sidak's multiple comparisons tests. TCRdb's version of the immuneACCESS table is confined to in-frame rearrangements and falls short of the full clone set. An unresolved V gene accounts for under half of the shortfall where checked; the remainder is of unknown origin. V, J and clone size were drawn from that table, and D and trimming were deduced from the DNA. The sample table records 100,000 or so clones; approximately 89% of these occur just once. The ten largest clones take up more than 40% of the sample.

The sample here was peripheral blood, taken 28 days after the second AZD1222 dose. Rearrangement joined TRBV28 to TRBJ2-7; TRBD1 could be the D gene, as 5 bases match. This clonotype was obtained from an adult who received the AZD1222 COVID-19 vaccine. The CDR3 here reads CASNVIRASYEQYF. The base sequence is TGTGCCAGCAACGTCATCAGGGCCTCCTACGAGCAGTACTTC.